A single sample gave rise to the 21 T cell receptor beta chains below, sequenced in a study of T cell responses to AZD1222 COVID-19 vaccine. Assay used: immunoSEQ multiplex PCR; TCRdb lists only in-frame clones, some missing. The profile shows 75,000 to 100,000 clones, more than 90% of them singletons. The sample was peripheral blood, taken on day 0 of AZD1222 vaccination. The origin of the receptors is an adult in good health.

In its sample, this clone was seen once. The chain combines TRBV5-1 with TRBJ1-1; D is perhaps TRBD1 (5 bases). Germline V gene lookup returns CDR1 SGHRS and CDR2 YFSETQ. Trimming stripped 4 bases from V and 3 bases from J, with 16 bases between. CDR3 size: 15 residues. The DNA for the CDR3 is TGCGCCAGCAGCATGGTGGGGCTCACGGACACTGAAGCTTTCTTT. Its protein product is CASSMVGLTDTEAFF.

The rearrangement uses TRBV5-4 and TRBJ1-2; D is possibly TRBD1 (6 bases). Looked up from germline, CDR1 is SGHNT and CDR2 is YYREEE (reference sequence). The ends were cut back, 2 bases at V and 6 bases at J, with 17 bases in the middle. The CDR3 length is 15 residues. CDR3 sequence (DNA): TGTGCCAGCAGCTTCTCCTCGGGACAACAAGATGGCTACACCTTC. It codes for CASSFSSGQQDGYTF.

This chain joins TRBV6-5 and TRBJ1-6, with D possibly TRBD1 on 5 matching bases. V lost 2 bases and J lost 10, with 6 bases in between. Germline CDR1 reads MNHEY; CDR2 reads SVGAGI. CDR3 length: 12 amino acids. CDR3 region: CASSYRGSPLHF. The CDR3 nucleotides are TGTGCCAGCAGTTACCGGGGGTCACCCCTCCACTTT.

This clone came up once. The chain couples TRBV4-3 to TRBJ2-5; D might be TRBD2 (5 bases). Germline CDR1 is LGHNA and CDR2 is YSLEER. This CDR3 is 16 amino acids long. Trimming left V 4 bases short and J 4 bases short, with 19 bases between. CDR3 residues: CASSPGRSGFSETQYF. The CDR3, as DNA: TGCGCCAGCAGCCCTGGTCGGTCGGGGTTCTCAGAGACCCAGTACTTC.

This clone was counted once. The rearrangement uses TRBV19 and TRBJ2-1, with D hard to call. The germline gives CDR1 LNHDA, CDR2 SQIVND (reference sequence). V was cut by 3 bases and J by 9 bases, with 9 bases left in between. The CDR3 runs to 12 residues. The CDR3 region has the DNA TGTGCCAGTAGTATCCAGTTAGGTGAGCAGTTCTTC. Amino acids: CASSIQLGEQFF.

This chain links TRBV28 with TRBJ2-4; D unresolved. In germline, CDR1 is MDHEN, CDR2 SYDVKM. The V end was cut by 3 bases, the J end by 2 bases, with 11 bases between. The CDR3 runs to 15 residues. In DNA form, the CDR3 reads TGTGCCAGCAGTTTTGGGCCTGAAACCAAAAACATTCAGTACTTC. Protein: CASSFGPETKNIQYF. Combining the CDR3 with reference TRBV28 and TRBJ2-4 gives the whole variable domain DVKVTQSSRYLVKRTGEKVFLECVQDMDHENMFWYRQDPGLGLRLIYFSYDVKMKEKGDIPEGYSVSREKKERFSLILESASTNQTSMYLCASSFGPETKNIQYFGAGTRLSVL.

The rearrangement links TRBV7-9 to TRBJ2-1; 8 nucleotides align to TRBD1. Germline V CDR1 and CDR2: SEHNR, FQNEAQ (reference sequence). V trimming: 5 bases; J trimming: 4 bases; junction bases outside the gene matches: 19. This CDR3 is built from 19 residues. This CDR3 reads CASSPNWQGARLKYNEQFF. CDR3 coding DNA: TGTGCCAGCAGCCCCAACTGGCAGGGGGCGCGGTTAAAATACAATGAGCAGTTCTTC.

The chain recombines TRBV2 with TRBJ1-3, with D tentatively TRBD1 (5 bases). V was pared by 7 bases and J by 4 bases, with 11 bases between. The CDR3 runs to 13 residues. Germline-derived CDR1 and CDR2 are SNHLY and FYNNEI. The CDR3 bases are TGTGCCAGCACCGGGACGTCCGGAAACACCATATATTTT. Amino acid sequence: CASTGTSGNTIYF.

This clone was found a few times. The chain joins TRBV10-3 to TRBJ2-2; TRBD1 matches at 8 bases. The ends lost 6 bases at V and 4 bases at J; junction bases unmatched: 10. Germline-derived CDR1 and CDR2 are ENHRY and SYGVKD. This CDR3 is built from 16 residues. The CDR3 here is CAIRATTGEVTGELFF. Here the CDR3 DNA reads TGTGCCATCAGGGCCACGACAGGGGAGGTCACCGGGGAGCTGTTTTTT.

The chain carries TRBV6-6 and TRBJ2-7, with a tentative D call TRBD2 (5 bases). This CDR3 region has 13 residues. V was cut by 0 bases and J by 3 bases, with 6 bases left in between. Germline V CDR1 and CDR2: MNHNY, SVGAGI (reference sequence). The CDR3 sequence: CASSYSEDYEQYF. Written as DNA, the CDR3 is TGTGCCAGCAGTTACTCGGAGGACTACGAGCAGTACTTC.

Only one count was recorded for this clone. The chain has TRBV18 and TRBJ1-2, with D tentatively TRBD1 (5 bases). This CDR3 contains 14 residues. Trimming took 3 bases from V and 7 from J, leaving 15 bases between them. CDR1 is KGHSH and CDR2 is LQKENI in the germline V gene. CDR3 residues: CASSPQQGGGGYTF. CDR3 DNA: TGTGCCAGCTCACCTCAGCAGGGTGGAGGTGGCTACACCTTC.

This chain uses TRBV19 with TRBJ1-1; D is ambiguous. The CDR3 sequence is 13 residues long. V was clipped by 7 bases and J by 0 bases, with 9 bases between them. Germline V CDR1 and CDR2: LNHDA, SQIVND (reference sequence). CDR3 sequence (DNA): TGTGCCAGTAAGCCAAGAGTGAACACTGAAGCTTTCTTT. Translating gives CASKPRVNTEAFF.

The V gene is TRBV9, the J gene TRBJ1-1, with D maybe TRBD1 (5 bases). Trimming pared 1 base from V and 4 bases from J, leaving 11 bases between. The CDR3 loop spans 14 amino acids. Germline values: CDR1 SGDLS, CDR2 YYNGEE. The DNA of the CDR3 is TGTGCCAGCAGCGTACAGGGCGATGGCACTGAAGCTTTCTTT. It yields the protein CASSVQGDGTEAFF.

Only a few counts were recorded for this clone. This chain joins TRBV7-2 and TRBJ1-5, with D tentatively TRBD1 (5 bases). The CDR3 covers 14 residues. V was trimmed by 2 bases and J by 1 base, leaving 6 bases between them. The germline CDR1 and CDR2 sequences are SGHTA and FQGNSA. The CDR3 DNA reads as TGTGCCAGCAGCTTATGGGGGAGCAATCAGCCCCAGCATTTT. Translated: CASSLWGSNQPQHF.

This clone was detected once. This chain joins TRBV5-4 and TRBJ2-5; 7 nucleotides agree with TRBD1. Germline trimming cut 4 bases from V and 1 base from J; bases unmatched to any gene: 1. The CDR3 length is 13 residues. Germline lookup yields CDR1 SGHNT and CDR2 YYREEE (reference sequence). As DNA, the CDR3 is TGTGCCAGCAGCAGGGACAGCCAAGAGACCCAGTACTTC. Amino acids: CASSRDSQETQYF.

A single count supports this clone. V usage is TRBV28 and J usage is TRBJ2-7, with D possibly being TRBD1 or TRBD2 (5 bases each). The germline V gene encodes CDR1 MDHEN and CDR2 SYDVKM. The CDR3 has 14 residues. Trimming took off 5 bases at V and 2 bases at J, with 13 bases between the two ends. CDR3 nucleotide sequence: TGTGCCAGCAGTCTCCGGGACGGGCCCTACGAGCAGTACTTC. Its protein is CASSLRDGPYEQYF. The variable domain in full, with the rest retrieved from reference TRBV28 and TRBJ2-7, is DVKVTQSSRYLVKRTGEKVFLECVQDMDHENMFWYRQDPGLGLRLIYFSYDVKMKEKGDIPEGYSVSREKKERFSLILESASTNQTSMYLCASSLRDGPYEQYFGPGTRLTVT.

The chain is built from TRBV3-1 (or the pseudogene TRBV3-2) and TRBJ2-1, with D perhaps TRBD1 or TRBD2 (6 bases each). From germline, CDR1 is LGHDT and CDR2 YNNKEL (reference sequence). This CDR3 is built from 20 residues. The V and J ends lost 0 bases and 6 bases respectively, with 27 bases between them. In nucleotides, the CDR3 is TGTGCCAGCAGCCAAGAGGGGGGCAGACGGCCTCTACGTCTGGGCAATGAGCAGTTCTTC. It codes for CASSQEGGRRPLRLGNEQFF.

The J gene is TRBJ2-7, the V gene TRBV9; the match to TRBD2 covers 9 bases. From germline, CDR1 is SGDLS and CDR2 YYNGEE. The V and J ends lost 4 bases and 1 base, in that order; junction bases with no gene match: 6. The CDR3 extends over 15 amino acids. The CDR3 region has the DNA TGTGCCAGCAGCCCCAGACTAGCGGCTTCCTACGAGCAGTACTTC. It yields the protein CASSPRLAASYEQYF.

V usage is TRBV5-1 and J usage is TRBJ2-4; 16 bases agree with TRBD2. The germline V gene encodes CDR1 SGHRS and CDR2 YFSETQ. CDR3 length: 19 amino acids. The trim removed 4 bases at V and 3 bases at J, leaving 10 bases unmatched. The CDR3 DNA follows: TGCGCCAGCAGCCCGAACCCGGGACTAGCGGGGGGGATCAAAAACATTCAGTACTTC. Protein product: CASSPNPGLAGGIKNIQYF.

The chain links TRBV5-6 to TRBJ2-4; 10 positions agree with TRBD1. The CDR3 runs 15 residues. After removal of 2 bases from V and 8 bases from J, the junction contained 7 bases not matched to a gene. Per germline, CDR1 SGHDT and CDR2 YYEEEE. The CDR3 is CASSFVTGGRDIQYF. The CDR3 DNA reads TGTGCCAGCAGCTTCGTGACAGGGGGCCGGGACATTCAGTACTTC.

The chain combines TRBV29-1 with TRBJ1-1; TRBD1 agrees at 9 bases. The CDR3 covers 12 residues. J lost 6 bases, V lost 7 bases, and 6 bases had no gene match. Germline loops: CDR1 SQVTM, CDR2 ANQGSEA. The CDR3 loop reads CSAVGQGAEAFF. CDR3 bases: TGCAGCGCTGTGGGACAGGGTGCTGAAGCTTTCTTT.